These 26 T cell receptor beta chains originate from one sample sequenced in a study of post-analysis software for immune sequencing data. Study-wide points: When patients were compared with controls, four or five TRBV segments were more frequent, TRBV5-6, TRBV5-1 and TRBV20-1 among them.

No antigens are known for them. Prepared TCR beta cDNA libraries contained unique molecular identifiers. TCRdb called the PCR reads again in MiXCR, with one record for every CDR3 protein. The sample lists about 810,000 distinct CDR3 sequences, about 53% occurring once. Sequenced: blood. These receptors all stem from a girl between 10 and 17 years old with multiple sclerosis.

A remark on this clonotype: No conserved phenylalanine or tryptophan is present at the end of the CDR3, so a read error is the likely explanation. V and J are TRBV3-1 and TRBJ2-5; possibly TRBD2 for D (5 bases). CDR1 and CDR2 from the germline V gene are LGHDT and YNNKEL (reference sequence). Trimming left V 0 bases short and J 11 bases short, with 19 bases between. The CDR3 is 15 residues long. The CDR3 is CASSQDVPPGWEQYV. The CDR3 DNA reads TGTGCCAGCAGCCAAGATGTCCCACCTGGTTGGGAGCAGTACGTC.

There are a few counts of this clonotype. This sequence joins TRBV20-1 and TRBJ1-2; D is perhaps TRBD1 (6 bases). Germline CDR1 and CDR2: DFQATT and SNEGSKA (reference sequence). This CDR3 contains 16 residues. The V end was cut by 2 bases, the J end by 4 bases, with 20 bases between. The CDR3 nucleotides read TGCAGTGCTAGAACACAGGGCAGGGTCGACCGCTATGGCTACACCTTC. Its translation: CSARTQGRVDRYGYTF.

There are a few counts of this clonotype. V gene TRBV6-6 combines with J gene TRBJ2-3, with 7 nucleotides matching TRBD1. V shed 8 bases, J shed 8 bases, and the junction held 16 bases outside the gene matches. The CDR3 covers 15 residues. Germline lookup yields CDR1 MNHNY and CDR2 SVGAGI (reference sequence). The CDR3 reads CASLIGAGGIGTQYF. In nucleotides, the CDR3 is TGTGCCAGCCTAATCGGGGCAGGGGGTATTGGTACGCAGTATTTT.

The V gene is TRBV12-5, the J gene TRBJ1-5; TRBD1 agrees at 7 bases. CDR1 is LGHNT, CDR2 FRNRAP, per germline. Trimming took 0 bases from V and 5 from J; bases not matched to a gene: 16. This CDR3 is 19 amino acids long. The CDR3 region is CASGLVRPLRQGFDQPQHF. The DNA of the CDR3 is TGTGCTAGTGGTTTGGTAAGGCCCCTCCGACAGGGTTTTGATCAGCCCCAGCATTTT.

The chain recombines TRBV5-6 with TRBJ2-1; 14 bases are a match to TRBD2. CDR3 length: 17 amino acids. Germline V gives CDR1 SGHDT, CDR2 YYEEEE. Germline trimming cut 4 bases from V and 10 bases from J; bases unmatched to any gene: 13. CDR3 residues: CASSQLSTSGGAGEQFF. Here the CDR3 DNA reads TGTGCCAGCAGCCAACTGTCGACTAGCGGGGGGGCCGGCGAGCAGTTCTTC.

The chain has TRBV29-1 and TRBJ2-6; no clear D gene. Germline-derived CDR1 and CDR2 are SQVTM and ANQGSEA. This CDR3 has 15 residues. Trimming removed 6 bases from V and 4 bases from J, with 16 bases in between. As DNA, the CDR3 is TGCAGCGTCGAGTCCGACGGGTCCGGGGCCAACGTCCTGACTTTC. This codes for CSVESDGSGANVLTF.

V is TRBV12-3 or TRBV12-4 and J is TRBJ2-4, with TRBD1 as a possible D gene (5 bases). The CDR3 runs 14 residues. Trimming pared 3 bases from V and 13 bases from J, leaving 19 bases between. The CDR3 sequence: CASSFPRRTIEQYF. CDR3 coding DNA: TGTGCCAGCAGTTTCCCTCGGCGGACAATTGAGCAGTACTTC.

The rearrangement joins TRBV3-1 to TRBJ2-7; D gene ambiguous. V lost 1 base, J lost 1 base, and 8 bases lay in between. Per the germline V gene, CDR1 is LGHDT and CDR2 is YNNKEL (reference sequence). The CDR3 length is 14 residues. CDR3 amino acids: CASSQGVPSYEQYF. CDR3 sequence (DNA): TGTGCCAGCAGCCAAGGGGTCCCTTCCTACGAGCAGTACTTC.

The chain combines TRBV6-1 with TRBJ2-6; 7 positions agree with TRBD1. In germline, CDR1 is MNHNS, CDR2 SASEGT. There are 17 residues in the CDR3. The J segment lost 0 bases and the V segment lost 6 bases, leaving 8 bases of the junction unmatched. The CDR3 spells CASSDRVPTSGANVLTF. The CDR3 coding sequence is TGTGCCAGCAGCGACAGGGTACCTACCTCTGGGGCCAACGTCCTGACTTTC.

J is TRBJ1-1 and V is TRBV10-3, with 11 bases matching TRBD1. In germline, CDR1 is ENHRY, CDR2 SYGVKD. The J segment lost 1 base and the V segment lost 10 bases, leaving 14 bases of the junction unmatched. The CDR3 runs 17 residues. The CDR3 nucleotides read TGTGCCACCCTCTCGGACAGGGGGCTAAAATCGAACACTGAAGCTTTCTTT. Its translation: CATLSDRGLKSNTEAFF.

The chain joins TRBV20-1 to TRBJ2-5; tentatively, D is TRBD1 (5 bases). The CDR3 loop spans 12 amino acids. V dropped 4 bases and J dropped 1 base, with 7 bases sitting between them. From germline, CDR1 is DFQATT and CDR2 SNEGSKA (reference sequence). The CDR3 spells CSAKGAQETQYF. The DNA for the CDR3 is TGCAGTGCTAAAGGGGCCCAAGAGACCCAGTACTTC.

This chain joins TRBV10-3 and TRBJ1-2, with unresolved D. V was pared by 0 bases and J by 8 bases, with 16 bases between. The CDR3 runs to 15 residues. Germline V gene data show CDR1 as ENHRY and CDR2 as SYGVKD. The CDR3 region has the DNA TGTGCCATCAGTGAGTCGATCGGAGGTCGCAACGGCTACACCTTC. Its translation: CAISESIGGRNGYTF.

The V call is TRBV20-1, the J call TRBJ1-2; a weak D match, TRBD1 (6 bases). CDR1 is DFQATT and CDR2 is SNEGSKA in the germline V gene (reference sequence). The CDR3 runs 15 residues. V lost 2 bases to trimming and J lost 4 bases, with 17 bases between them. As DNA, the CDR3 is TGCAGTGCTAGACTACCTTGGGGGGCCGGCTATGGCTACACCTTC. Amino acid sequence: CSARLPWGAGYGYTF.

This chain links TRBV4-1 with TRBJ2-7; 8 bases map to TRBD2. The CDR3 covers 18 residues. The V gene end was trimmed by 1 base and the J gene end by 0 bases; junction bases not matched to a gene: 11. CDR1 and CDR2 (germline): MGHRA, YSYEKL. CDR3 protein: CASSQAGGGSGGSYEQYF. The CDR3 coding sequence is TGCGCCAGCAGCCAAGCGGGGGGAGGAAGCGGGGGCTCCTACGAGCAGTACTTC.

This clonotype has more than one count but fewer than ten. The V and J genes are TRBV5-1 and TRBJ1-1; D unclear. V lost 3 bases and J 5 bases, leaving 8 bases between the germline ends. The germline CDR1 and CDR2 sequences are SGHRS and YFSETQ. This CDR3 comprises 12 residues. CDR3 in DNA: TGCGCCAGCAGCTATGGAGGTACTGAAGCTTTCTTT. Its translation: CASSYGGTEAFF. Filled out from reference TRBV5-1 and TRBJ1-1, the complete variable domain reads KAGVTQTPRYLIKTRGQQVTLSCSPISGHRSVSWYQQTPGQGLQFLFEYFSETQRNKGNFPGRFSGRQFSNSRSEMNVSTLELGDSALYLCASSYGGTEAFFGQGTRLTVV.

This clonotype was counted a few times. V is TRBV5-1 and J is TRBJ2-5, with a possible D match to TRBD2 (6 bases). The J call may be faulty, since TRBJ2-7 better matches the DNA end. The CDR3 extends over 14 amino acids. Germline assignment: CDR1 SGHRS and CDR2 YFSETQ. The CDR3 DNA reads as TGCGCCAGCAGCTTGGGACTAGGAATCGACGAGCAGTACTTC. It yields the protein CASSLGLGIDEQYF.

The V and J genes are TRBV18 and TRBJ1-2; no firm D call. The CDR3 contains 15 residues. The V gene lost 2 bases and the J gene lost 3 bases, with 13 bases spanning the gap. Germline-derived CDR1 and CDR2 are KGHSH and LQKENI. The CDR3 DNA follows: TGTGCCAGCTCACCAGCCCTCCAGGCGGACTATGGCTACACCTTC. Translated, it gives CASSPALQADYGYTF.

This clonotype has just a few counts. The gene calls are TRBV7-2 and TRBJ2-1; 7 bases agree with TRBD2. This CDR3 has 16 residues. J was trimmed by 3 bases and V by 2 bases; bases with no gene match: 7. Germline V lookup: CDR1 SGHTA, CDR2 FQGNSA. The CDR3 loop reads CASSLYWEGNYNEQFF. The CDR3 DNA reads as TGTGCCAGCAGCTTATATTGGGAGGGGAACTACAATGAGCAGTTCTTC.

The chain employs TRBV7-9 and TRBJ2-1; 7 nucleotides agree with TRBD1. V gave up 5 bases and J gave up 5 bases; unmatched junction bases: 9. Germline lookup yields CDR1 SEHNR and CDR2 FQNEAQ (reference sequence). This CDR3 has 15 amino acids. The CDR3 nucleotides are TGTGCCAGCAGCCGACAGGGTCCGCGCCACAATGAGCAGTTCTTC. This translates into CASSRQGPRHNEQFF.

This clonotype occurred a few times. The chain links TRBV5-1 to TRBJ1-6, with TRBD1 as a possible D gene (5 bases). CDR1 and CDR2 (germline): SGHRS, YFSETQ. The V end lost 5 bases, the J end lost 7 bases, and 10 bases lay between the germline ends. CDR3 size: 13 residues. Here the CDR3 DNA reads TGCGCCAGCAGAAGCTCAGGGAATTCACCCCTCCACTTT. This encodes CASRSSGNSPLHF.

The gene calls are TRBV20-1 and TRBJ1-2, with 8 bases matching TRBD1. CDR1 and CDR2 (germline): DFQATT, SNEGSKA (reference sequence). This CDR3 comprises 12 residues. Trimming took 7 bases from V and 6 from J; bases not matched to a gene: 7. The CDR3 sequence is CSVPRGRHGYTF. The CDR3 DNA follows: TGCAGTGTTCCCAGGGGGCGCCATGGCTACACCTTC.

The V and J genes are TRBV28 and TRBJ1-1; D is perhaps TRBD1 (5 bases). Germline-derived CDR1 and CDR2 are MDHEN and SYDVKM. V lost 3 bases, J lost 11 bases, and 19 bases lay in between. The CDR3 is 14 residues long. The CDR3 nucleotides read TGTGCCAGCAGTTTGGAGGGGCGGCCTCATCAGGCTTTCTTT. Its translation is CASSLEGRPHQAFF.

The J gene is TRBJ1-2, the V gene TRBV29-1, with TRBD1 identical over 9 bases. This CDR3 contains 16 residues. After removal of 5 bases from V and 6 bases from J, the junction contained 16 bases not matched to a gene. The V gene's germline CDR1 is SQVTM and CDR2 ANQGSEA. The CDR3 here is CSVTPNRGPGIDGYTF. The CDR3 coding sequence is TGCAGCGTTACCCCAAACAGGGGGCCGGGGATCGATGGCTACACCTTC.

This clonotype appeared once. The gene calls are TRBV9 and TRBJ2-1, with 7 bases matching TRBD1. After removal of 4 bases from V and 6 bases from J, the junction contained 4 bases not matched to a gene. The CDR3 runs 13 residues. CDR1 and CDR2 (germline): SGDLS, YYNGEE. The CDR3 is CASSSTGTNEQFF. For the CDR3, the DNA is TGTGCCAGCAGCTCGACAGGGACCAATGAGCAGTTCTTC. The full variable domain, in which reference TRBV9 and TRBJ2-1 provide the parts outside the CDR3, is DSGVTQTPKHLITATGQRVTLRCSPRSGDLSVYWYQQSLDQGLQFLIQYYNGEERAKGNILERFSAQQFPDLHSELNLSSLELGDSALYFCASSSTGTNEQFFGPGTRLTVL.

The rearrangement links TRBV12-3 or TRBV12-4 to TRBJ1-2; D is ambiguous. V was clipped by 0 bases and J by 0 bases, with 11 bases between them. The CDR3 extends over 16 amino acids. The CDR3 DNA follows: TGTGCCAGCAGTTTAGCACCGGGCCTTTCTAACTATGGCTACACCTTC. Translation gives CASSLAPGLSNYGYTF.

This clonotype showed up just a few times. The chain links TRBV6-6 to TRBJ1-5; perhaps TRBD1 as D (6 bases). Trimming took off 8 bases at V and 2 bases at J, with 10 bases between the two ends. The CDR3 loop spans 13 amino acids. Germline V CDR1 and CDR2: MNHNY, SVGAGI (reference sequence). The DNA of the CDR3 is TGTGCCAGCCGGGACACTGGCAATCAGCCCCAGCATTTT. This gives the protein CASRDTGNQPQHF.